This section outlines one TCR beta chain sequence together with its context. The data belong to a study of blood T cell repertoires in COVID-19. Study information: From the United States, Italy and Spain came samples of acute and convalescent COVID-19.

CDR1 is SGDLS and CDR2 is YYNGEE in the germline V gene. CDR3 length: 13 residues. Trimming stripped 0 bases from V and 5 bases from J, with 6 bases between. Here immunoSEQ multiplex PCR was the method, and the copy in TCRdb shows in-frame clones only, minus some. Here the sample spans roughly 95,000 clones, around 81% being singletons. Sequenced sample: peripheral blood. This sequence was found in a man in his sixties with acute or convalescent COVID-19. The chain carries TRBV9 and TRBJ2-1; D is ambiguous. Written as DNA, the CDR3 is TGTGCCAGCAGCGTAGGCAGTAACAATGAGCAGTTCTTC. Amino acid sequence: CASSVGSNNEQFF. Looking up the rest from reference TRBV9 and TRBJ2-1 gives the full variable domain: DSGVTQTPKHLITATGQRVTLRCSPRSGDLSVYWYQQSLDQGLQFLIQYYNGEERAKGNILERFSAQQFPDLHSELNLSSLELGDSALYFCASSVGSNNEQFFGPGTRLTVL.